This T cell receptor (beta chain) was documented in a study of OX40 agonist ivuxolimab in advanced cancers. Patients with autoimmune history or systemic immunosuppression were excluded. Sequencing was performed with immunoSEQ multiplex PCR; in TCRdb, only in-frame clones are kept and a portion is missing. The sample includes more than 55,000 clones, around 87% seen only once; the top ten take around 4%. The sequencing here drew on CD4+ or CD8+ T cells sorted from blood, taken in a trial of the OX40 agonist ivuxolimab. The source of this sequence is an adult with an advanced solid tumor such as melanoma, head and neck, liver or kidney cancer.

In nucleotides, the CDR3 is TGTGCCAGCAGACGGGACAGCTCCTACAATGAGCAGTTCTTC. This sequence encodes CASRRDSSYNEQFF. The chain couples TRBV7-2 to TRBJ2-1, with 7 bases fitting TRBD1. The CDR3 length is 14 residues. From germline, CDR1 is SGHTA and CDR2 FQGNSA. With V trimmed by 6 bases and J by 0 bases, 2 bases remained unmatched.